Listed below are T cell receptor beta chains from one sample, sequenced in a study of T cell responses to AZD1222 COVID-19 vaccine. Sequenced by immunoSEQ multiplex PCR; TCRdb stores in-frame clones only, minus some. The table shows under 150,000 clones, with just under 95% occurring only once. This sample comprised peripheral blood, obtained 28 days after the second AZD1222 dose. The source of these receptors is an adult who received the AZD1222 COVID-19 vaccine. The CDR3 runs from the conserved cysteine through the conserved F or W. A D gene is named only where the DNA matches it firmly. The size field is filled for only some rows; it gives once, few, many or a size class.

v_call	j_call	clone_size	d_call	cdr3_nt	cdr3_aa
TRBV6-5	TRBJ2-3	few	TRBD2	TGTGCCAGCAGCCCAGGGAGGGGAGATACGCAGTATTTT	CASSPGRGDTQYF
TRBV27	TRBJ2-7	few	TRBD2	TGTGCCAGCGGGGAGGGACCGGTGAAGCAGTACTTC	CASGEGPVKQYF
TRBV6-2/TRBV6-3	TRBJ2-7	NA	TRBD1	TGTGCCAGCAGCAGACAGGGGCTCTCCTACGAGCAGTACTTC	CASSRQGLSYEQYF
TRBV6-5	TRBJ2-1	NA	NA	TGTGCCAGCAGTTTATCGGAGAGCTACAATGAGCAGTTCTTC	CASSLSESYNEQFF
TRBV19	TRBJ2-2	NA	NA	TGTGCCAGTAGTATAAAGGCCACCGCGAACACCGGGGAGCTGTTTTTT	CASSIKATANTGELFF
TRBV18	TRBJ2-5	NA	NA	TGTGCCAGCTCACCACCGGGTCGGCCGGCCCAAGAGACCCAGTACTTC	CASSPPGRPAQETQYF
TRBV11-1	TRBJ2-2	once	TRBD2	TGTGCCAGCAGCTACCTTAGCGGGCTGAACACCGGGGAGCTGTTTTTT	CASSYLSGLNTGELFF
TRBV7-9	TRBJ1-1	NA	NA	TGTGCCAGCAGACCTGGGAAGCTGAACACTGAAGCTTTCTTT	CASRPGKLNTEAFF
TRBV6-5	TRBJ1-5	NA	NA	TGTGCCAGCAGTTTATCTGGGGGCGGCAATCAGCCCCAGCATTTT	CASSLSGGGNQPQHF
TRBV10-2	TRBJ2-7	NA	NA	TGCGCCAGCAGTTCTCAATGGAGACAGCCGACCTACGAGCAGTACTTC	CASSSQWRQPTYEQYF
TRBV28	TRBJ2-5	NA	NA	TGTGCCAGCGGGGTTGGACACCAGTACTTC	CASGVGHQYF
TRBV6-6	TRBJ1-1	NA	NA	TGTGCCATGCGAGACCTCAGGGGTGAAGCTTTCTTT	CAMRDLRGEAFF
TRBV5-5	TRBJ1-2	NA	NA	TGTGCCAGCAGCTTGGCTGCGGGAGAGAACTATGGCTACACCTTC	CASSLAAGENYGYTF
TRBV7-8	TRBJ2-3	NA	TRBD2	TGTGCCAGCAGCTCCTCGGGGGGTTCCACAGATACGCAGTATTTT	CASSSSGGSTDTQYF
TRBV19	TRBJ1-5	NA	TRBD1	TGTGCCAGTAGTATGCAGGGGGACAATCAGCCCCAGCATTTT	CASSMQGDNQPQHF
TRBV6-6	TRBJ1-5	NA	NA	TGTGCCAGCAGTTGGGGGGAAAATCAGCCCCAGCATTTT	CASSWGENQPQHF
TRBV5-4	TRBJ2-2	NA	NA	TGTGCCAGCAGCTATTTAAGAGAGGTCGACACCGGGGAGCTGTTTTTT	CASSYLREVDTGELFF
TRBV9	TRBJ1-6	NA	NA	TGTGCCAGCAGCCAGAGCTCCTATAATTCACCCCTCCACTTT	CASSQSSYNSPLHF
TRBV6-5	TRBJ2-7	NA	NA	TGTGCCAGCAGACAGCCAGGGGTTTTTTCCTACGAGCAGTACTTC	CASRQPGVFSYEQYF
TRBV7-3	TRBJ2-2	NA	TRBD2	TGTGCCAGCAGCTTAGCGGGAGGGCCGAACACCGGGGAGCTGTTTTTT	CASSLAGGPNTGELFF
TRBV4-2	TRBJ2-7	NA	NA	TGTGCCAGCAGCCAGACAGGTGGGGGGTACGAGCAGTACTTC	CASSQTGGGYEQYF
TRBV19	TRBJ2-1	NA	NA	TGTGCCAGTAGTGCGCTAGTCGGATGGAATGAGCAGTTCTTC	CASSALVGWNEQFF
TRBV20-1	TRBJ2-3	NA	NA	TGCAGTGCCGTCACAGATACGCAGTATTTT	CSAVTDTQYF
TRBV28	TRBJ2-6	NA	TRBD1	TGTGCCAGCAGTGGGACAGGGCCCTGGGGGGCCAACGTCCTGACTTTC	CASSGTGPWGANVLTF
TRBV7-2	TRBJ1-1	once	TRBD1	TGTGCCAGCAGTGCGACAGGGGTAATCCCTGAAGCTTTCTTT	CASSATGVIPEAFF
TRBV2	TRBJ1-4	few	TRBD1	TGTGCCAGCAGGGGACAGGGGAAATCTAATGAAAAACTGTTTTTT	CASRGQGKSNEKLFF
TRBV12-2	TRBJ1-1	NA	NA	TGTGCAAGTCGCCTTGGTGGGGGGCACGATGAAGCTTTCTTT	CASRLGGGHDEAFF
TRBV5-4	TRBJ2-7	few	TRBD2	TGTGCCAGCAGCCCTACCGGGACTAAAAACTACGAGCAGTACTTC	CASSPTGTKNYEQYF
TRBV3-1/TRBV3-2	TRBJ1-1	NA	NA	TGTGCCAGCAGCCAAGAGGCGGGGACGGGATGGAACACTGAAGCTTTCTTT	CASSQEAGTGWNTEAFF
TRBV5-1	TRBJ1-6	NA	TRBD1	TGCGCCAGCAGCTTTCAGGGGGAGGACAATTCACCCCTCCACTTT	CASSFQGEDNSPLHF